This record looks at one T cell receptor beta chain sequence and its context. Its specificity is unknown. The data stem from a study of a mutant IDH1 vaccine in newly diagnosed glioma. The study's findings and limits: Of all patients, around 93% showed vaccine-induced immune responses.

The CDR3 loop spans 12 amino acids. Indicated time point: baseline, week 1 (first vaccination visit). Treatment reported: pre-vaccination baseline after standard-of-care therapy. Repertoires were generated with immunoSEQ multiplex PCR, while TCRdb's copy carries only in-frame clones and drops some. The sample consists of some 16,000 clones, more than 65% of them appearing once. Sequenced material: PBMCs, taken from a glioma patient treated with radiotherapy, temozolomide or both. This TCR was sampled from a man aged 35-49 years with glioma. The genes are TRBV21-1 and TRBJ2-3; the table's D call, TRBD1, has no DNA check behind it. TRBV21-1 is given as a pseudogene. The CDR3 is CASSPLQGTQYF. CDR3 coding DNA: TGTGCCAGCAGCCCACTACAGGGTACGCAGTATTTT.